One T cell receptor beta chain is described in this entry. Its antigen is currently unknown. This sample was included in a study of shared clonotypes between healthy human individuals. Points from the study as a whole: Compared with clonotypes that all four donors shared, non-shared clonotypes had lower generation probabilities. For sorted subsets, rarefaction showed incomplete sequencing despite large depth. In a handful of donors, around 5% of naive CD4 clonotypes appeared in common.

Produced via immunoSEQ multiplex PCR; TCRdb's table is partial and in-frame only. The sample holds about 2.1 million clones, approximately 94% seen once. Naive CD8 cells lacked CD45RO and underwent positive selection for CCR7, leaving out terminally differentiated effector memory CD45RA+ cells. The receptor was isolated from a man aged 18 to 30 in good health. Some clones in this sample may be carry-over from other donors' samples. Sequences were obtained from naive CD8+ T cells from PBMCs.

In DNA, the CDR3 is TGTGCCAGCTCACCACCCGAGGGGGGATTGAACACTGAAGCTTTCTTT. Translating it yields CASSPPEGGLNTEAFF. The chain joins TRBV18 to TRBJ1-1; D is possibly TRBD1 (6 bases). Looked up from germline, CDR1 is KGHSH and CDR2 is LQKENI. The CDR3 consists of 16 residues. V dropped 0 bases and J dropped 0 bases, with 11 bases sitting between them.